One TCR beta chain is described in this entry. Donors had no recently reported acute infections or vaccinations and were HIV-negative. The quantity of DNA used in unsorted PBMC replicate PCRs was 250 to 350 ng, corresponding to tens of thousands of T cell genomes. The authors' processing: ImmunoSEQ yielded junction-only sequences lacking quality scores, so filtering differed. Sequenced by immunoSEQ multiplex PCR; TCRdb stores in-frame clones only, minus some. V and J calls and clone size are copied from that table; D and trimming were computed from the DNA. Among 450,000 to 500,000 clones listed, 75% to 85% were seen once. The sample belongs to a study of shared clonotypes between healthy human individuals. The material sequenced was PBMCs. The TCR originated in a middle-aged woman in good health. Some clones in this sample may be carry-over from other donors' samples.

The CDR3 here is CASSQDPLSGGTSTDTQYF. In DNA form, the CDR3 reads TGCGCCAGCAGCCAAGATCCCCTATCGGGAGGTACTAGCACAGATACGCAGTATTTT. The chain has TRBV4-3 and TRBJ2-3, with TRBD2 identical over 7 bases. CDR1 and CDR2 from the germline V gene are LGHNA and YSLEER. The junction had 12 bases not matched to a gene; V was cut back by 0 bases and J by 0 bases. The CDR3 has 19 amino acids.